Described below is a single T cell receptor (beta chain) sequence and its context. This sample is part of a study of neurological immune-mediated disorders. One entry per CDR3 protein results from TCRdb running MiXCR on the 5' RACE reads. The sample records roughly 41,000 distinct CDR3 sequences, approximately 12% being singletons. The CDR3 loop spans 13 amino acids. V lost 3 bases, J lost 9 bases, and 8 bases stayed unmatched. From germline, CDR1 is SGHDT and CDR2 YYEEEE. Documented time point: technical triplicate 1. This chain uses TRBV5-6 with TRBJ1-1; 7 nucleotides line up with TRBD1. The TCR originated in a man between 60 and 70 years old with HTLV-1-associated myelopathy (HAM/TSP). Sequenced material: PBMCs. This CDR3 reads CASSSTGQGKAFF. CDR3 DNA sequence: TGTGCCAGCAGCTCGACAGGGCAGGGCAAAGCTTTCTTT.